The 16 T cell receptor beta chains given below trace back to one sample, sequenced in a study of cytomegalovirus exposure and HLA in healthy donors. Primers for the PCR totalled 60 Vbeta and 13 Jbeta. Profiling relied on immunoSEQ multiplex PCR, and the TCRdb table lists in-frame clones only, not all of them. The profile covers 100,000 to 150,000 clones, with almost 80% appearing a single time and 1.4% to 1.5% taken by the ten largest. The sample taken for sequencing was PBMCs. All receptors derive from a female donor in good health and CMV-seronegative.

The chain links TRBV28 to TRBJ2-3; 10 bases align to TRBD2. Losses at the gene ends were 7 bases for V and 6 bases for J; bases not matched to a gene: 4. The CDR3 is 13 amino acids. CDR1 MDHEN and CDR2 SYDVKM come from the germline V gene. The CDR3 nucleotides read TGTGCCAGCACACTAGCGGGACTTGATACGCAGTATTTT. Translating it yields CASTLAGLDTQYF.

The chain has TRBV4-1 and TRBJ1-1; possible D gene TRBD1, 5 bases. The CDR3 has 14 amino acids. V lost 3 bases and J lost 1, with 9 bases in between. CDR1 is MGHRA and CDR2 is YSYEKL in the germline V gene. CDR3 protein: CASSHPRANTEAFF. In DNA, the CDR3 is TGCGCCAGCAGCCACCCCAGGGCGAACACTGAAGCTTTCTTT.

The chain couples TRBV7-9 to TRBJ2-5; 9 bases align to TRBD2. The J call may be in error: the DNA end matches TRBJ2-7 better. Germline V gene sequence: CDR1 SEHNR, CDR2 FQNEAQ (reference sequence). The CDR3 is 14 residues long. In nucleotides, the CDR3 is TGTGCCAGCAGCGGGGAGACTAGCGGATACGAGCAGTACTTC. Protein: CASSGETSGYEQYF.

Worth noting for this clone: At one end, the junction sequence differs from germline, possibly due to a read error. V gene TRBV7-7 combines with J gene TRBJ2-1; TRBD2 agrees at 12 bases. The CDR3 spans 16 residues. Germline CDR1 and CDR2: SSHAT and FNYEAQ (reference sequence). The CDR3 DNA reads as TGTGCTAGCAGCTCGAAACTAGCGGGGGGTTACAATGAGCAGTTCTTC. As protein: CASSSKLAGGYNEQFF.

This sequence joins TRBV28 and TRBJ1-5; 8 bases match TRBD1. Germline trimming cut 3 bases from V and 4 bases from J; bases unmatched to any gene: 5. Germline V lookup: CDR1 MDHEN, CDR2 SYDVKM. CDR3 size: 15 residues. The CDR3 is CASSLATGGNQPQHF. The CDR3 DNA reads TGTGCCAGCAGTTTGGCCACAGGGGGGAATCAGCCCCAGCATTTT.

This clone was seen more than once but under ten times. The chain links TRBV30 to TRBJ2-6; 7 nucleotides align to TRBD1. J lost 4 bases, V lost 8 bases, and 5 bases had no gene match. Germline V gives CDR1 GTSNPN, CDR2 SVGIG (reference sequence). This CDR3 is 13 amino acids long. CDR3 amino acids: CATRGLGANVLTF. The CDR3 bases are TGTGCCACGAGGGGGCTCGGGGCCAACGTCCTGACTTTC. The full variable domain, with the rest looked up from reference TRBV30 and TRBJ2-6, is SQTIHQWPATLVQPVGSPLSLECTVEGTSNPNLYWYRQAAGRGLQLLFYSVGIGQISSEVPQNLSASRPQDRQFILSSKKLLLSDSGFYLCATRGLGANVLTFGAGSRLTVL.

The chain joins TRBV30 to TRBJ2-1; 11 bases match TRBD2. Germline-derived CDR1 and CDR2 are GTSNPN and SVGIG (reference sequence). The CDR3 is made up of 15 amino acids. V gave up 0 bases and J gave up 8 bases; unmatched junction bases: 6. CDR3 protein: CAWSVSSGRAYEQFF. CDR3 nucleotides: TGTGCCTGGAGTGTCAGTAGCGGGAGGGCGTATGAGCAGTTCTTC.

The chain uses TRBV2 and TRBJ1-2; D unclear. V shed 4 bases and J shed 4 bases, with 13 bases lying between them. The CDR3 extends over 14 amino acids. Germline V lookup: CDR1 SNHLY, CDR2 FYNNEI. DNA for the CDR3: TGTGCCAGCAGTGGGTTTCCAAACGGCTATGGCTACACCTTC. It codes for CASSGFPNGYGYTF.

The V and J genes are TRBV19 and TRBJ2-7; 8 nucleotides line up with TRBD2. The V and J ends lost 0 bases and 3 bases, in that order; junction bases with no gene match: 4. The CDR3 consists of 15 residues. Germline loops: CDR1 LNHDA, CDR2 SQIVND (reference sequence). Here the CDR3 reads CASSIDPTSVYEQYF. In nucleotides, the CDR3 is TGTGCCAGTAGTATAGATCCGACTAGCGTCTACGAGCAGTACTTC.

This clone occurred a few times. The gene calls are TRBV7-9 and TRBJ1-2; unclear D gene. Germline V gives CDR1 SEHNR, CDR2 FQNEAQ (reference sequence). The CDR3 runs to 12 residues. Trimming left V 5 bases short and J 6 bases short, with 10 bases between. CDR3 DNA: TGTGCCAGCAGCGGGCAGGAGGATGGCTACACCTTC. The encoded protein is CASSGQEDGYTF.

The chain has TRBV19 and TRBJ2-1, with 9 bases matching TRBD2. J was trimmed by 10 bases and V by 6 bases; bases with no gene match: 16. Looked up from germline, CDR1 is LNHDA and CDR2 is SQIVND (reference sequence). The CDR3 loop spans 16 amino acids. CDR3 DNA sequence: TGTGCCAGTAGCCAGGGGGGGCTAGCGGGAAAATGGGAGCAGTTCTTC. This sequence encodes CASSQGGLAGKWEQFF.

This clone was counted once. The chain combines TRBV27 with TRBJ2-7; 11 bases agree with TRBD1. The CDR3 extends over 15 amino acids. V lost 3 bases to trimming and J lost 4 bases; unmatched junction nucleotides: 5. The V gene's germline CDR1 is MNHEY and CDR2 SMNVEV (reference sequence). In DNA, the CDR3 is TGTGCCAGCAGTTTGTCCGGGACAGGGGGTTACGAGCAGTACTTC. It codes for CASSLSGTGGYEQYF.

The rearrangement joins TRBV28 to TRBJ1-5; possible D gene TRBD1, 6 bases. This CDR3 has 18 amino acids. The ends were cut back, 1 base at V and 0 bases at J, with 16 bases in the middle. Germline values: CDR1 MDHEN, CDR2 SYDVKM. The DNA of the CDR3 is TGTGCCAGCAGTTTATCACAGGGCATGGGGGATAGCAATCAGCCCCAGCATTTT. Protein sequence: CASSLSQGMGDSNQPQHF.

The CDR3 sequence is CASRDRGPTDTQYF. CDR3 in DNA: TGTGCCAGCAGGGACAGGGGCCCCACAGATACGCAGTATTTT. The V and J genes are TRBV27 and TRBJ2-3, with TRBD1 matching over 9 bases. This CDR3 is built from 14 residues. With 6 bases clipped from V and 2 bases from J, the junction kept 3 bases outside the gene matches. CDR1 MNHEY and CDR2 SMNVEV come from the germline V gene (reference sequence).

This chain uses TRBV6-5 with TRBJ2-5; TRBD2 matches 8 bases. Losses at the gene ends were 0 bases for V and 6 bases for J; bases not matched to a gene: 9. Per the germline V gene, CDR1 is MNHEY and CDR2 is SVGAGI. The CDR3 loop spans 16 amino acids. The CDR3 DNA is TGTGCCAGCAGTTACTCGATTGCGGGAGGTTGGAAGACCCAGTACTTC. It codes for CASSYSIAGGWKTQYF.

The V call is TRBV4-1, the J call TRBJ1-2, with 8 bases identical to TRBD1. The V gene's germline CDR1 is MGHRA and CDR2 YSYEKL. This CDR3 is built from 14 residues. The ends lost 4 bases at V and 8 bases at J; junction bases unmatched: 9. CDR3 protein: CASSRPGGARGYTF. The CDR3 DNA follows: TGCGCCAGCAGCCGTCCAGGGGGCGCGAGAGGCTACACCTTC.